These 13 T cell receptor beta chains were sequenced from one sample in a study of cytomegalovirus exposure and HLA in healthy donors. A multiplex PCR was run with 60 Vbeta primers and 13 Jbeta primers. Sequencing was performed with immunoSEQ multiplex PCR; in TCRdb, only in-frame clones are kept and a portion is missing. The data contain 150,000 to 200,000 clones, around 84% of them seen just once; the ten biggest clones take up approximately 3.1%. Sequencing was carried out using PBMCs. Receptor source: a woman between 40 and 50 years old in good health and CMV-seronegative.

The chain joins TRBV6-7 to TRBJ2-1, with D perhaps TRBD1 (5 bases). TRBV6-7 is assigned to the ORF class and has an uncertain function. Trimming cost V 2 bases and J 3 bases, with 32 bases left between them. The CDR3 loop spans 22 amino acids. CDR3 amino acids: CASSYPKPERSRVVSNYNEQFF. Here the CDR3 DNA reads TGTGCCAGCAGTTACCCGAAACCAGAGCGTAGCAGGGTTGTATCCAACTACAATGAGCAGTTCTTC.

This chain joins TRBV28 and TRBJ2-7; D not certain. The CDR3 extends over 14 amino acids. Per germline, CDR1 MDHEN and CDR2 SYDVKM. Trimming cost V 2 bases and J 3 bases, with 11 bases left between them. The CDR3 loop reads CASSLDSAIYEQYF. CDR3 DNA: TGTGCCAGCAGTTTAGACTCAGCTATCTACGAGCAGTACTTC. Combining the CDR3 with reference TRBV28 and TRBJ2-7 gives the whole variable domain DVKVTQSSRYLVKRTGEKVFLECVQDMDHENMFWYRQDPGLGLRLIYFSYDVKMKEKGDIPEGYSVSREKKERFSLILESASTNQTSMYLCASSLDSAIYEQYFGPGTRLTVT.

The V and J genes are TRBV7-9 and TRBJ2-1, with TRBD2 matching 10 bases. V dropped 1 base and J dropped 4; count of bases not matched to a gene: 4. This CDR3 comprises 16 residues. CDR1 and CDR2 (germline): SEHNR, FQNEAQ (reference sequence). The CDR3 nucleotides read TGTGCCAGCAGCTTAGTGCTAGCGGGGGAGTACAATGAGCAGTTCTTC. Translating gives CASSLVLAGEYNEQFF.

CDR3 loop: CASSSHTTNLAGNTIYF. In nucleotides, the CDR3 is TGTGCCAGCAGCTCACATACGACAAACCTCGCTGGAAACACCATATATTTT. This chain uses TRBV7-3 with TRBJ1-3; D is unclear. This CDR3 region has 17 residues. Trimming left V 4 bases short and J 2 bases short, with 18 bases between. Per germline, CDR1 SGHTA and CDR2 FQGTGA.

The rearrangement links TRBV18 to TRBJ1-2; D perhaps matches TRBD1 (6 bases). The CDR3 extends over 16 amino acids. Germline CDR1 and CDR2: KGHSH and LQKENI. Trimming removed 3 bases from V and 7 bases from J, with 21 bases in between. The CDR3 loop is CASSPERTEVMRGYTF. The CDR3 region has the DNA TGTGCCAGCTCACCGGAGAGGACAGAGGTGATGCGTGGCTACACCTTC. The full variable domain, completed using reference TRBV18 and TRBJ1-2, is NAGVMQNPRHLVRRRGQEARLRCSPMKGHSHVYWYRQLPEEGLKFMVYLQKENIIDESGMPKERFSAEFPKEGPSILRIQQVVRGDSAAYFCASSPERTEVMRGYTFGSGTRLTVV.

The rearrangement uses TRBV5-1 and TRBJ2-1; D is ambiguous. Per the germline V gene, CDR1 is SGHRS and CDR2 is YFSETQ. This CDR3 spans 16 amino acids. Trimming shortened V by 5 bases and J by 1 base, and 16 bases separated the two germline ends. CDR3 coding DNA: TGCGCCAGCAGTGCCGGCGGATCCCTATCCTACAATGAGCAGTTCTTC. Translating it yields CASSAGGSLSYNEQFF.

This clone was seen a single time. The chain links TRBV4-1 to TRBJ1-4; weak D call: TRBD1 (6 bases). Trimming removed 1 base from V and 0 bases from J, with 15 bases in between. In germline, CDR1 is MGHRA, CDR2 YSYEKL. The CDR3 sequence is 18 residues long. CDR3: CASSQAPGTLATNEKLFF. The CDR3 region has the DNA TGCGCCAGCAGCCAAGCACCCGGGACACTCGCAACTAATGAAAAACTGTTTTTT.

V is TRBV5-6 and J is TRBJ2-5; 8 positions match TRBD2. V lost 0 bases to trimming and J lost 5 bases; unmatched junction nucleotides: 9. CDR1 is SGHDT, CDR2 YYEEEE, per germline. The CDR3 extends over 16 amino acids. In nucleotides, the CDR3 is TGTGCCAGCAGCTTGGGCGCAGCGGGGGCCCGTGAGACCCAGTACTTC. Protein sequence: CASSLGAAGARETQYF. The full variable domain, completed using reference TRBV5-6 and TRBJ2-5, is DAGVTQSPTHLIKTRGQQVTLRCSPKSGHDTVSWYQQALGQGPQFIFQYYEEEERQRGNFPDRFSGHQFPNYSSELNVNALLLGDSALYLCASSLGAAGARETQYFGPGTRLLVL.

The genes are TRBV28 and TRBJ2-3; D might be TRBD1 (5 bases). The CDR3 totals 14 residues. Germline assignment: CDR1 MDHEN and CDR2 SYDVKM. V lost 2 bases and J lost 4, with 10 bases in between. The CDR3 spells CASSLAGNADTQYF. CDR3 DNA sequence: TGTGCCAGCAGTTTAGCAGGGAATGCAGATACGCAGTATTTT.

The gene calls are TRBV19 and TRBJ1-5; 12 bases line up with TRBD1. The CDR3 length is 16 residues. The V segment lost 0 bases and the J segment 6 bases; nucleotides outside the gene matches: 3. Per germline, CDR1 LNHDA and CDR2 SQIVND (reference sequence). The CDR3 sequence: CASSIDRGQGAQPQHF. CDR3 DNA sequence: TGTGCCAGTAGTATAGATCGGGGACAGGGGGCTCAGCCCCAGCATTTT.

For the CDR3, the DNA is TGTGCCAGCAGCTTGCCTCTGGGGACAGGGAGGACCGGGGAGCTGTTTTTT. Encoded protein: CASSLPLGTGRTGELFF. The chain employs TRBV5-8 and TRBJ2-2; TRBD1 aligns across 9 bases. This CDR3 has 17 amino acids. The V segment lost 1 base and the J segment 5 bases; nucleotides outside the gene matches: 9. Looked up from germline, CDR1 is SGHTS and CDR2 is YDEGEE.

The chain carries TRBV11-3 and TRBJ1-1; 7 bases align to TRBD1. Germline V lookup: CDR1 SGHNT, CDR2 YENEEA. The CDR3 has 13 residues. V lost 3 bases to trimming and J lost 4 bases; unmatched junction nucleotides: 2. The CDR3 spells CASSLDRLTEAFF. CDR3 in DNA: TGTGCCAGCAGCTTGGACAGGCTCACTGAAGCTTTCTTT. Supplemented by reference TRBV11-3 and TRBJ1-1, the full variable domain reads EAGVVQSPRYKIIEKKQPVAFWCNPISGHNTLYWYLQNLGQGPELLIRYENEEAVDDSQLPKDRFSAERLKGVDSTLKIQPAELGDSAVYLCASSLDRLTEAFFGQGTRLTVV.

The CDR3 DNA is TGTGCCAGCAGCTTCAGGACAGGGAACACCGGGGAGCTGTTTTTT. It specifies CASSFRTGNTGELFF. The chain employs TRBV5-4 and TRBJ2-2; TRBD1 matches 7 bases. Germline loops: CDR1 SGHNT, CDR2 YYREEE (reference sequence). The CDR3 is made up of 15 amino acids. With 2 bases clipped from V and 1 base from J, the junction kept 2 bases outside the gene matches.